The 32 T cell receptor beta chains in this list originate from one sample, sequenced in a study of shared clonotypes between healthy human individuals. Positive CCR7 selection of CD45RO-negative cells yielded the naive CD8 cells, and terminally differentiated effector memory CD45RA+ cells were excluded. Assay: immunoSEQ multiplex PCR; the TCRdb copy retains only in-frame clones and omits some. The sample comprises a few hundred thousand clones, nearly 97% of which are singletons, and about 0.11% rests with the top ten. Sequenced material: naive CD8+ T cells sorted from blood. These receptors were collected from a woman younger than 45 in good health.

The V gene is TRBV14, the J gene TRBJ2-7; a possible D gene is TRBD2 (5 bases). Trimming removed 4 bases at V and 4 bases at J, with 23 bases between. The CDR3 totals 17 residues. Germline lookup yields CDR1 SGHDN and CDR2 FVKESK. Here the CDR3 reads CASSRHPLLAEMYEQYF. CDR3 nucleotide sequence: TGTGCCAGCAGCCGTCACCCACTCCTAGCTGAGATGTACGAGCAGTACTTC.

The rearrangement links TRBV27 to TRBJ2-7; D is uncertain. CDR3 length: 13 amino acids. The germline CDR1 and CDR2 sequences are MNHEY and SMNVEV (reference sequence). V shed 5 bases and J shed 0 bases, with 8 bases lying between them. The CDR3, as DNA: TGTGCCAGCAGTGTTCAGAGCTCCTACGAGCAGTACTTC. This encodes CASSVQSSYEQYF.

The V gene is TRBV19, the J gene TRBJ2-3; TRBD1 matches at 9 bases. With V trimmed by 5 bases and J by 4 bases, 7 bases remained unmatched. This CDR3 comprises 15 residues. CDR1 is LNHDA, CDR2 SQIVND, per germline (reference sequence). CDR3 protein: CASSASQGASDTQYF. The CDR3 DNA follows: TGTGCCAGTAGTGCGTCACAGGGGGCCTCAGATACGCAGTATTTT. The complete variable domain, with remaining parts taken from reference TRBV19 and TRBJ2-3, reads DGGITQSPKYLFRKEGQNVTLSCEQNLNHDAMYWYRQDPGQGLRLIYYSQIVNDFQKGDIAEGYSVSREKKESFPLTVTSAQKNPTAFYLCASSASQGASDTQYFGPGTRLTVL.

This chain links TRBV2 with TRBJ2-4, with D tentatively TRBD1 (6 bases). Germline CDR1 and CDR2: SNHLY and FYNNEI. The CDR3 totals 12 residues. The V end lost 10 bases, the J end lost 10 bases, and 17 bases lay between the germline ends. The CDR3 region has the DNA TGTGCCACCCAACAGGGTAAAAGAATTCAGTACTTC. It yields the protein CATQQGKRIQYF.

This sequence joins TRBV4-1 and TRBJ2-1; 8 bases agree with TRBD2. The V gene's germline CDR1 is MGHRA and CDR2 YSYEKL. This CDR3 is built from 17 residues. The V and J ends lost 0 bases and 8 bases, in that order; junction bases with no gene match: 12. The CDR3 reads CASSQDSLPGGRDEQFF. CDR3 sequence (DNA): TGCGCCAGCAGCCAAGACTCCTTACCGGGAGGGCGGGATGAGCAGTTCTTC.

Note on this clone: Other DNA sequences of this sample code for an identical CDR3. This chain joins TRBV13 and TRBJ2-7; no definite D call. The V end was cut by 3 bases, the J end by 1 base, with 4 bases between. CDR1 is PRHDT, CDR2 FYEKMQ, per germline (reference sequence). This CDR3 region has 12 residues. The CDR3 coding sequence is TGTGCCAGCAGCTTGGGGTCCTACGAGCAGTACTTC. Translated: CASSLGSYEQYF.

The chain recombines TRBV6-5 with TRBJ1-3; 7 nucleotides line up with TRBD1. The CDR3 is 14 amino acids. CDR1 and CDR2 (germline): MNHEY, SVGAGI. V lost 6 bases to trimming and J lost 0 bases; unmatched junction nucleotides: 2. The CDR3 DNA is TGTGCCAGCAGCCAGGGGGACTCTGGAAACACCATATATTTT. Protein: CASSQGDSGNTIYF.

The J gene is TRBJ1-5, the V gene TRBV28; TRBD1 aligns across 7 bases. This CDR3 is built from 14 residues. V was pared by 3 bases and J by 6 bases, with 5 bases of the junction left unmatched. Germline V gene sequence: CDR1 MDHEN, CDR2 SYDVKM. The CDR3 nucleotides read TGTGCCAGCAGTTTTTTTGCAGGGGGTCAGCCCCAGCATTTT. Its protein product is CASSFFAGGQPQHF.

The count of this clone is one. Different DNA sequences within this sample yield the same CDR3. The rearrangement joins TRBV27 to TRBJ1-5, with 8 nucleotides matching TRBD1. This CDR3 region has 15 residues. V gave up 5 bases and J gave up 2 bases; unmatched junction bases: 5. Germline CDR1 is MNHEY and CDR2 is SMNVEV (reference sequence). Here the CDR3 reads CASSLGTGGNQPQHF. CDR3 DNA: TGTGCCAGCAGTCTCGGGACAGGCGGCAATCAGCCCCAGCATTTT.

The V call is TRBV7-8, the J call TRBJ2-3, with D tentatively TRBD2 (6 bases). Germline-derived CDR1 and CDR2 are SGHVS and FQNEAQ. The CDR3 covers 15 residues. Between the trimmed V and J ends, which lost 1 base and 1 base, there was a span of 9 bases. CDR3 protein: CASSLGTTGTDTQYF. The CDR3 DNA reads TGTGCCAGCAGCTTAGGGACTACGGGCACAGATACGCAGTATTTT.

This clone was seen only a few times. This chain connects TRBV5-4 to TRBJ2-1; D not resolved. There are 12 residues in the CDR3. Trimming stripped 4 bases from V and 10 bases from J, with 12 bases between. CDR1 is SGHNT, CDR2 YYREEE, per germline (reference sequence). The DNA for the CDR3 is TGTGCCAGCAGCCCCCCAGCCGGAGAGCAGTTCTTC. Protein product: CASSPPAGEQFF.

The chain links TRBV28 to TRBJ1-5; possibly TRBD1 for D (6 bases). Trimming stripped 5 bases from V and 0 bases from J, with 11 bases between. This CDR3 region has 15 residues. Germline V gene sequence: CDR1 MDHEN, CDR2 SYDVKM. For the CDR3, the DNA is TGTGCCAGCAGTCGGACAGCTTATAGCAATCAGCCCCAGCATTTT. Its protein is CASSRTAYSNQPQHF.

CDR3 in amino acids: CASSYLNTGELFF. DNA for the CDR3: TGTGCCAGCAGTTACCTAAACACCGGGGAGCTGTTTTTT. The chain employs TRBV6-6 and TRBJ2-2; D gene uncertain. This CDR3 is 13 amino acids long. The V and J ends lost 2 bases and 2 bases respectively, with 3 bases between them. CDR1 is MNHNY, CDR2 SVGAGI, per germline (reference sequence).

J is TRBJ1-2 and V is TRBV19; possible D gene TRBD1, 6 bases. Looked up from germline, CDR1 is LNHDA and CDR2 is SQIVND (reference sequence). V was clipped by 7 bases and J by 1 base, with 10 bases between them. This CDR3 has 13 amino acids. Here the CDR3 reads CASTGAHNYGYTF. The CDR3 nucleotides are TGTGCCAGTACAGGGGCCCATAACTATGGCTACACCTTC.

The rearrangement links TRBV10-3 to TRBJ2-1, with D perhaps given as TRBD1 or TRBD2 (5 bases each). The CDR3 is 15 amino acids. The V gene's germline CDR1 is ENHRY and CDR2 SYGVKD. Trimming removed 3 bases at V and 0 bases at J, with 9 bases between. The CDR3 spells CAISEGTASYNEQFF. CDR3 nucleotides: TGTGCCATCAGTGAAGGGACGGCCTCCTACAATGAGCAGTTCTTC.

The V and J genes are TRBV2 and TRBJ2-7, with 7 bases that match TRBD2. CDR3 length: 14 amino acids. Trimming took 7 bases from V and 5 from J; bases not matched to a gene: 11. Germline V gives CDR1 SNHLY, CDR2 FYNNEI. The CDR3 DNA sequence: TGTGCCAGCAAAATCGAAGCGGGGACGGACGAGCAGTACTTC. This encodes CASKIEAGTDEQYF.

The chain uses TRBV5-1 and TRBJ2-5; possible D gene TRBD1, 6 bases. The V end was cut by 0 bases, the J end by 0 bases, with 9 bases between. Looked up from germline, CDR1 is SGHRS and CDR2 is YFSETQ. The CDR3 length is 15 residues. The CDR3 DNA is TGCGCCAGCAGCTTGGGGTGGGACAACCAAGAGACCCAGTACTTC. Protein: CASSLGWDNQETQYF.

The chain couples TRBV2 to TRBJ1-6, with 7 bases matching TRBD1. Germline CDR1 reads SNHLY; CDR2 reads FYNNEI. The CDR3 totals 17 residues. V lost 7 bases to trimming and J lost 6 bases; unmatched junction nucleotides: 15. In nucleotides, the CDR3 is TGTGCCAGCATCCCTTCTAGGGGGCACCTAAGTAATTCACCCCTCCACTTT. It yields the protein CASIPSRGHLSNSPLHF.

The CDR3 sequence is CASSSRDYREEQYF. In DNA form, the CDR3 reads TGTGCCAGCAGTTCTCGGGACTACCGGGAGGAGCAGTACTTC. The chain has TRBV28 and TRBJ2-7; 7 positions agree with TRBD2. The CDR3 loop spans 14 amino acids. The junction had 10 bases not matched to a gene; V was cut back by 4 bases and J by 7 bases. Germline V gives CDR1 MDHEN, CDR2 SYDVKM.

The rearrangement links TRBV11-2 to TRBJ2-1; 8 nucleotides match TRBD2. Trimming at V came to 2 bases and at J to 2 bases, leaving 8 bases not matched to a gene. The germline CDR1 and CDR2 sequences are SGHAT and FQNNGV. The CDR3 covers 17 residues. This CDR3 is CASSLNPGREAYNEQFF. As DNA, the CDR3 is TGTGCCAGCAGCTTAAACCCGGGGCGGGAGGCCTACAATGAGCAGTTCTTC.

The chain has TRBV15 and TRBJ2-7, with TRBD2 identical over 7 bases. The CDR3 sequence is 15 residues long. The junction had 5 bases not matched to a gene; V was cut back by 0 bases and J by 3 bases. Per germline, CDR1 LNHNV and CDR2 YYDKDF (reference sequence). The CDR3 is CATSRDRGRDYEQYF. CDR3 sequence (DNA): TGTGCCACCAGCAGAGATCGAGGGAGGGACTACGAGCAGTACTTC.

This clone has just one count. The rearrangement uses TRBV5-6 and TRBJ2-7, with D unresolved. In germline, CDR1 is SGHDT, CDR2 YYEEEE. The CDR3 runs 14 residues. Trimming took 0 bases from V and 1 from J, leaving 8 bases between them. CDR3 in DNA: TGTGCCAGCAGCTTGGCTGCAGAGTCCTACGAGCAGTACTTC. It codes for CASSLAAESYEQYF.

The chain uses TRBV7-6 and TRBJ1-1; D is possibly TRBD1 (5 bases). V shed 2 bases and J shed 5 bases, with 12 bases lying between them. CDR3 length: 14 residues. Germline loops: CDR1 SGHVS, CDR2 FNYEAQ. CDR3 region: CASSLSGDRTEAFF. The CDR3 nucleotides are TGTGCCAGCAGCTTATCGGGGGATCGGACTGAAGCTTTCTTT.

The chain combines TRBV7-8 with TRBJ2-1, with D perhaps matching TRBD2 (5 bases). The CDR3 runs 13 residues. Trimming took 2 bases from V and 8 from J, leaving 10 bases between them. Germline V gene sequence: CDR1 SGHVS, CDR2 FQNEAQ. In nucleotides, the CDR3 is TGTGCCAGCAGCTTACTGGTCGGGGATGAGCAGTTCTTC. Protein product: CASSLLVGDEQFF.

This clone was detected only once. V is TRBV7-8 and J is TRBJ2-2; D is possibly TRBD2 (5 bases). Trimming pared 6 bases from V and 5 bases from J, leaving 13 bases between. Looked up from germline, CDR1 is SGHVS and CDR2 is FQNEAQ. The CDR3 totals 14 residues. The CDR3 coding sequence is TGTGCCAGCAGACGGACGGTAGCGACCGGGGAGCTGTTTTTT. This encodes CASRRTVATGELFF.

The chain is built from TRBV30 and TRBJ2-1, with 7 positions matching TRBD2. The CDR3 has 16 amino acids. The trim removed 8 bases at V and 0 bases at J, leaving 13 bases unmatched. The germline gives CDR1 GTSNPN, CDR2 SVGIG (reference sequence). CDR3 DNA sequence: TGTGCCGTTGGGGGGAGCGGGGAAGTCTCCTACAATGAGCAGTTCTTC. Amino acid sequence: CAVGGSGEVSYNEQFF.

This chain links TRBV6-1 with TRBJ1-2; maybe TRBD1 (6 bases). Trimming shortened V by 1 base and J by 4 bases, and 7 bases separated the two germline ends. The CDR3 runs to 13 residues. The germline V gene encodes CDR1 MNHNS and CDR2 SASEGT. The CDR3 bases are TGTGCCAGCAGTGAAGACAGGGCCTATGGCTACACCTTC. It encodes CASSEDRAYGYTF.

The chain links TRBV7-9 to TRBJ2-7; 7 bases align to TRBD2. There are 15 residues in the CDR3. V gave up 7 bases and J gave up 1 base; unmatched junction bases: 10. CDR1 and CDR2 (germline): SEHNR, FQNEAQ (reference sequence). The CDR3 is CASNEGGKESYEQYF. CDR3 in DNA: TGTGCCAGCAACGAGGGAGGGAAGGAGTCCTACGAGCAGTACTTC.

This chain joins TRBV5-6 and TRBJ1-2, with TRBD1 matching 8 bases. With 5 bases clipped from V and 5 bases from J, the junction kept 11 bases outside the gene matches. Germline lookup yields CDR1 SGHDT and CDR2 YYEEEE. The CDR3 sequence is 15 residues long. The CDR3 DNA sequence: TGTGCCAGCAGTTTTGCCGGGACAGGCCTTTATGGCTACACCTTC. This sequence encodes CASSFAGTGLYGYTF.

This clone came up once. The chain recombines TRBV4-1 with TRBJ1-3, with TRBD1 as a possible D gene (5 bases). Trimming left V 0 bases short and J 2 bases short, with 8 bases between. There are 15 residues in the CDR3. Germline V lookup: CDR1 MGHRA, CDR2 YSYEKL. The CDR3 loop is CASSQEGVTGNTIYF. The CDR3 DNA follows: TGCGCCAGCAGCCAAGAGGGGGTTACTGGAAACACCATATATTTT.

V usage is TRBV4-1 and J usage is TRBJ1-1; unclear D gene. Germline-derived CDR1 and CDR2 are MGHRA and YSYEKL. This CDR3 has 15 residues. Deletions cut 3 bases from V and 0 bases from J, with 11 bases between. CDR3 sequence reads: CASSQAPKMNTEAFF. The DNA of the CDR3 is TGCGCCAGCAGCCAGGCCCCTAAAATGAACACTGAAGCTTTCTTT.

The chain joins TRBV28 to TRBJ1-5; no clear D. There are 14 residues in the CDR3. The germline gives CDR1 MDHEN, CDR2 SYDVKM. V lost 5 bases and J 1 base, leaving 9 bases between the germline ends. This CDR3 is CASSPNLSNQPQHF. CDR3 bases: TGTGCCAGCAGTCCCAACCTAAGCAATCAGCCCCAGCATTTT. The full variable domain, with the rest looked up from reference TRBV28 and TRBJ1-5, is DVKVTQSSRYLVKRTGEKVFLECVQDMDHENMFWYRQDPGLGLRLIYFSYDVKMKEKGDIPEGYSVSREKKERFSLILESASTNQTSMYLCASSPNLSNQPQHFGDGTRLSIL.